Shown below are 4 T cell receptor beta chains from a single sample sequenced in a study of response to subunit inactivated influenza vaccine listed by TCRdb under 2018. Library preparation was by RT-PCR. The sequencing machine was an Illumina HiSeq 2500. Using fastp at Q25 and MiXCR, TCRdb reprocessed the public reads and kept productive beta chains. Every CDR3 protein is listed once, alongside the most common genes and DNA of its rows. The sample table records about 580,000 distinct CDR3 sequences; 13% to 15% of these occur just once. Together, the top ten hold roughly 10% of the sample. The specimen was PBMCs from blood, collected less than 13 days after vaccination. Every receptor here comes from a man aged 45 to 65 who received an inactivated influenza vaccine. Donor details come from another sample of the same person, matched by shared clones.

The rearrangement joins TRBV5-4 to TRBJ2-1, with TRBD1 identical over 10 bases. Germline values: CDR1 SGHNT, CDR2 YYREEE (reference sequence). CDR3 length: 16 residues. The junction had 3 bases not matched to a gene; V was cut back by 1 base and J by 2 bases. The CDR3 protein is CASSLPGQGAYNEQFF. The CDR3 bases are TGTGCCAGCAGCTTGCCCGGACAGGGGGCCTACAATGAGCAGTTCTTC.

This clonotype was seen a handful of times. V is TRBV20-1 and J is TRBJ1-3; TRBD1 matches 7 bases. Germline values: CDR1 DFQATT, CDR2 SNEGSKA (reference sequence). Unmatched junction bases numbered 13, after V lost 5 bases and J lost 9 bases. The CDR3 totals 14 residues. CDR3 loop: CSARQGSGGGTIYF. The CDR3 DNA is TGCAGTGCTCGACAGGGTTCCGGAGGTGGCACCATATATTTT.

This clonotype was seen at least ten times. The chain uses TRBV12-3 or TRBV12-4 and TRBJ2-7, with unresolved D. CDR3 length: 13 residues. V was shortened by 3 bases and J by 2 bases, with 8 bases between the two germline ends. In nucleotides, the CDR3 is TGTGCCAGCAGTTTCCACGTACCCTACGAGCAGTACTTC. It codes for CASSFHVPYEQYF.

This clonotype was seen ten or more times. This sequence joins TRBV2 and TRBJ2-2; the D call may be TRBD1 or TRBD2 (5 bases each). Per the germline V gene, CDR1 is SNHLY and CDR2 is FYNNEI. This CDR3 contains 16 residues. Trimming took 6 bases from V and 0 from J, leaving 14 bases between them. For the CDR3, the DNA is TGTGCCAGCAGAATAGGACGGGGCTCGAACACCGGGGAGCTGTTTTTT. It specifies CASRIGRGSNTGELFF.